These 4 T cell receptor beta chains were all obtained from the same sample, sequenced in a study of T cell responses to AZD1222 COVID-19 vaccine. Sequencing was performed with immunoSEQ multiplex PCR; in TCRdb, only in-frame clones are kept and a portion is missing. The data show roughly 160,000 clones, around 92% seen once. The sample here was peripheral blood, taken 28 days after the second AZD1222 dose. These receptors originate from an adult who received the AZD1222 COVID-19 vaccine.

This chain connects TRBV7-2 to TRBJ2-7; 8 positions agree with TRBD1. The V gene's germline CDR1 is SGHTA and CDR2 FQGNSA. V lost 4 bases and J lost 6; bases outside the gene matches: 17. The CDR3 spans 17 residues. The CDR3 sequence: CASSSRTPGQAAAEQYF. CDR3 DNA: TGTGCCAGCAGCTCTCGCACACCGGGACAGGCGGCGGCCGAGCAGTACTTC. The whole variable domain, remainder taken from reference TRBV7-2 and TRBJ2-7, is GAGVSQSPSNKVTEKGKDVELRCDPISGHTALYWYRQSLGQGLEFLIYFQGNSAPDKSGLPSDRFSAERTGGSVSTLTIQRTQQEDSAVYLCASSSRTPGQAAAEQYFGPGTRLTVT.

This sequence joins TRBV4-1 and TRBJ1-4; 11 bases agree with TRBD1. Germline loops: CDR1 MGHRA, CDR2 YSYEKL. V shed 1 base and J 6 bases; nucleotides not matched to a gene: 4. This CDR3 spans 16 amino acids. CDR3 coding DNA: TGCGCCAGCAGCCAAGGGGGACAGGGGGTCGATGAAAAACTGTTTTTT. This sequence encodes CASSQGGQGVDEKLFF.

The chain couples TRBV6-4 to TRBJ1-2; 8 bases fit TRBD1. Losses at the gene ends were 6 bases for V and 6 bases for J; bases not matched to a gene: 9. The CDR3 consists of 14 residues. Per germline, CDR1 MRHNA and CDR2 SNTAGT. The CDR3, as DNA: TGTGCCAGCAGGGGGGGACAGGTCGGGAATGGCTACACCTTC. Translation gives CASRGGQVGNGYTF.

The genes are TRBV19 and TRBJ1-2; tentatively, D is TRBD1 (5 bases). CDR1 and CDR2 from the germline V gene are LNHDA and SQIVND (reference sequence). This CDR3 contains 12 residues. V was trimmed by 8 bases and J by 7 bases, leaving 14 bases between them. The CDR3 bases are TGTGCCAGTTTTTTAGGGGTTACTGGCTACACCTTC. It specifies CASFLGVTGYTF.